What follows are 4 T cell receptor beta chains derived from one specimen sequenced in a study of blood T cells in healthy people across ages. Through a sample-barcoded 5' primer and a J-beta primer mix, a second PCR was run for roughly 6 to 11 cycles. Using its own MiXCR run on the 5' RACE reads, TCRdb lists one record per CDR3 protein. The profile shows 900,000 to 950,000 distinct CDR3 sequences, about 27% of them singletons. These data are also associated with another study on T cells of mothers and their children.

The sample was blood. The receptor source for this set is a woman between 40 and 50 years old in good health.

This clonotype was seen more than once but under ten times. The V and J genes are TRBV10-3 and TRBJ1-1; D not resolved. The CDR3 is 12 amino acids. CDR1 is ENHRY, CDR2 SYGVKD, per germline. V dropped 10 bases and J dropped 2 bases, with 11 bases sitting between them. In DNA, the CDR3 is TGTGCCACCGCGGGAGTCAACACTGAAGCTTTCTTT. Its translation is CATAGVNTEAFF.

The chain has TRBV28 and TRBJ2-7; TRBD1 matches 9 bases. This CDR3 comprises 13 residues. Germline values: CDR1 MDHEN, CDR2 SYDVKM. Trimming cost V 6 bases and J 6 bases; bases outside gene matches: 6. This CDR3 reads CASRGQGNSEQYF. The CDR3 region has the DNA TGTGCCAGCAGGGGACAGGGTAACTCCGAGCAGTACTTC.

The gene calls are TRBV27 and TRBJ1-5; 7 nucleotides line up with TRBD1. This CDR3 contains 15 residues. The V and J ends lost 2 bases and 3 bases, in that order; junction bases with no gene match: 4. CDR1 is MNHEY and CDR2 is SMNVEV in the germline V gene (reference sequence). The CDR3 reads CASSLTGQPNQPQHF. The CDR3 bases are TGTGCCAGCAGTTTAACGGGACAGCCCAATCAGCCCCAGCATTTT.

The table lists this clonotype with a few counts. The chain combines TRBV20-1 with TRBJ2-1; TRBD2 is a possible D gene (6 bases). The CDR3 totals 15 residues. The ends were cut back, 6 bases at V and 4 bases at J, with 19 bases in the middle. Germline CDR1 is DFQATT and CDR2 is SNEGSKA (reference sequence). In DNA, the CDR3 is TGCAGTGCCGGGGGATATCTGGAGGGGTACAATGAGCAGTTCTTC. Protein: CSAGGYLEGYNEQFF.